This T cell receptor (beta chain) was found in a study of T cells after yellow fever vaccination. In the study overall: SMART-Seq v4 Ultra Low Input prepared the low-cell-number fractions.

This clonotype has at least ten counts. What it binds is unknown. Study-wide results and caveats: Booster samples showed a return of most primary-vaccination clones (about 97% CD4, approximately 85% CD8).

In TCRdb, the 5' RACE reads were re-called with MiXCR into one record per CDR3 protein. Counted here are just under 600,000 distinct CDR3 sequences, approximately 15% occurring once; the ten biggest clones make up over 12%. The CDR3 sequence is 14 residues long. The V end lost 3 bases, the J end lost 4 bases, and 10 bases lay between the germline ends. Germline lookup yields CDR1 SGDLS and CDR2 YYNGEE. The sequence came from a man in his thirties or forties who received the YFV17D yellow fever vaccine. J is TRBJ2-2 and V is TRBV9; D not certain. Source: PBMCs, taken on the day of the yellow fever booster vaccination. The CDR3 loop reads CASSEPDPTGELFF. The CDR3 DNA sequence: TGTGCCAGCAGCGAGCCGGACCCCACCGGGGAGCTGTTTTTT.